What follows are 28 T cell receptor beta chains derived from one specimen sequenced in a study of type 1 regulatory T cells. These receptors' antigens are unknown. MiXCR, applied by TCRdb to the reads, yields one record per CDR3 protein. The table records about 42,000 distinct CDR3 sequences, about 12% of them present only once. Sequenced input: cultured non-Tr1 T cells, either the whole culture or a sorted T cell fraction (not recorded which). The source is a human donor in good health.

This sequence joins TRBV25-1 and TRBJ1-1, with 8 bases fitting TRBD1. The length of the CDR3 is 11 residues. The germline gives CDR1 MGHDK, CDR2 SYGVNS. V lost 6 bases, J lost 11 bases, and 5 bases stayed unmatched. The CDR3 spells CASRTGEGAFF. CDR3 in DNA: TGTGCCAGCAGGACAGGGGAGGGGGCTTTCTTT.

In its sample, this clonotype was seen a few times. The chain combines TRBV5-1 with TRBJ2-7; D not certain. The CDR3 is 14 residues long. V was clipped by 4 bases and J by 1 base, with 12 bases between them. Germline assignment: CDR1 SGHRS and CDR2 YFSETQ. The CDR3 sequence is CASSPFLVSYEQYF. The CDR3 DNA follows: TGCGCCAGCAGCCCGTTCCTAGTTTCCTACGAGCAGTACTTC.

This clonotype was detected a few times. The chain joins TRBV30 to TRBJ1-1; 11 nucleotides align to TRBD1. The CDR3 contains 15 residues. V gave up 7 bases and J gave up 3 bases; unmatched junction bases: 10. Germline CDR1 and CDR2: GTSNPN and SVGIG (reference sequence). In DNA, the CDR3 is TGTGCCTCGGACAGGGGGCTGGTTTGGGACACTGAAGCTTTCTTT. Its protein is CASDRGLVWDTEAFF.

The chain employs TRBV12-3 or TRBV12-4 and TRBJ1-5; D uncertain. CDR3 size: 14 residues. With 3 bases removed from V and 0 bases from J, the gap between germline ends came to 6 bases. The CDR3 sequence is CASSLGNSNQPQHF. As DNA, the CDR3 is TGTGCCAGCAGTTTGGGGAATAGCAATCAGCCCCAGCATTTT.

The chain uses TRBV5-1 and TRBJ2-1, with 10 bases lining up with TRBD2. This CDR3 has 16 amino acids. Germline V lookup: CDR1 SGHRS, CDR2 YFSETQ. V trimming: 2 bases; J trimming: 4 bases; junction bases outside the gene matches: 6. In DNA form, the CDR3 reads TGCGCCAGCAGCTTCCTAAGCGGGAGGGTGTACAATGAGCAGTTCTTC. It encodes CASSFLSGRVYNEQFF.

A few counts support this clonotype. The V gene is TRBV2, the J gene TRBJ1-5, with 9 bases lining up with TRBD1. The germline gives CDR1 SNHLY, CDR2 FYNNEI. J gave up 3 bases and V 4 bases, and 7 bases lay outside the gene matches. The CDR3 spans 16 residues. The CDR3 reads CASSGQTGGPNQPQHF. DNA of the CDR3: TGTGCCAGCAGTGGTCAAACAGGGGGCCCCAATCAGCCCCAGCATTTT.

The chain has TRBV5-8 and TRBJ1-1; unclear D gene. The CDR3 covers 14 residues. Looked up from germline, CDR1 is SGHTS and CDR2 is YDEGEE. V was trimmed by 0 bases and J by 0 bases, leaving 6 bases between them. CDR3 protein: CASSLAPMNTEAFF. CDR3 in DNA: TGTGCCAGCAGCTTGGCCCCGATGAACACTGAAGCTTTCTTT.

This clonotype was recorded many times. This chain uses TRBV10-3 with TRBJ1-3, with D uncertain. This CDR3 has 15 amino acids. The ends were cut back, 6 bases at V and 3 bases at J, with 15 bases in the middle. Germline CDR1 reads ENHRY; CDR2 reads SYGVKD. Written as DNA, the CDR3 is TGTGCCATCAGCACAACCCCTACCGGTGGAAACACCATATATTTT. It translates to CAISTTPTGGNTIYF.

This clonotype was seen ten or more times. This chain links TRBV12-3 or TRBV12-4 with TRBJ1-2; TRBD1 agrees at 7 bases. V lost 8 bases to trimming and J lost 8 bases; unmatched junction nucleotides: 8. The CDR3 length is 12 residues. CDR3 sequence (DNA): TGTGCCAGCGGAACGACAGGGCGCGGCTACACCTTC. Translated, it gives CASGTTGRGYTF.

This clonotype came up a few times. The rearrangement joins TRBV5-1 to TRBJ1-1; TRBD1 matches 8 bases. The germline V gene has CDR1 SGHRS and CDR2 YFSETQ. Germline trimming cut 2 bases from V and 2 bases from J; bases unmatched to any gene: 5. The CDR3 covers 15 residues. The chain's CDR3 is CASSFTGQGNTEAFF. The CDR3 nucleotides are TGCGCCAGCAGCTTCACAGGACAGGGAAACACTGAAGCTTTCTTT.

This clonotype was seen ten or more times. CDR3 sequence reads: CASSLGQGLEPQHF. Here the CDR3 DNA reads TGCGCCAGCAGCCTCGGACAGGGACTGGAGCCCCAGCATTTT. V is TRBV5-1 and J is TRBJ1-5; 8 positions agree with TRBD1. This CDR3 spans 14 amino acids. In germline, CDR1 is SGHRS, CDR2 YFSETQ. V lost 4 bases, J lost 8 bases, and 8 bases stayed unmatched. Drawing the rest from reference TRBV5-1 and TRBJ1-5, the complete variable domain is KAGVTQTPRYLIKTRGQQVTLSCSPISGHRSVSWYQQTPGQGLQFLFEYFSETQRNKGNFPGRFSGRQFSNSRSEMNVSTLELGDSALYLCASSLGQGLEPQHFGDGTRLSIL.

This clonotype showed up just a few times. Written as DNA, the CDR3 is TGTGCCAGCAGTCCAAGGACAGCAACAGATACGCAGTATTTT. Protein sequence: CASSPRTATDTQYF. The chain couples TRBV12-3 or TRBV12-4 to TRBJ2-3, with D tentatively TRBD1 (6 bases). The V end was cut by 5 bases, the J end by 3 bases, with 12 bases between. The CDR3 length is 14 residues.

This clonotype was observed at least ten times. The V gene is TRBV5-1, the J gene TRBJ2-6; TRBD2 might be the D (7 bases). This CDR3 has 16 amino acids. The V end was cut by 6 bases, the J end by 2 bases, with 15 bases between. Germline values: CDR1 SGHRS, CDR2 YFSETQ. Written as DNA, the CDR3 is TGCGCCAGCACCCGAGAGGGGGGGACTGGGGCCAACGTCCTGACTTTC. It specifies CASTREGGTGANVLTF. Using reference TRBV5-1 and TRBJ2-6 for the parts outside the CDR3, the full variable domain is KAGVTQTPRYLIKTRGQQVTLSCSPISGHRSVSWYQQTPGQGLQFLFEYFSETQRNKGNFPGRFSGRQFSNSRSEMNVSTLELGDSALYLCASTREGGTGANVLTFGAGSRLTVL.

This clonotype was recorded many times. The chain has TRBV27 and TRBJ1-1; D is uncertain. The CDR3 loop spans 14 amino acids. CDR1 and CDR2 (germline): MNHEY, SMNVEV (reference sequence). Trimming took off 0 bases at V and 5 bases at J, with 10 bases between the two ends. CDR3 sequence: CASSLSRRQTEAFF. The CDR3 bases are TGTGCCAGCAGTTTATCCCGACGCCAGACTGAAGCTTTCTTT.

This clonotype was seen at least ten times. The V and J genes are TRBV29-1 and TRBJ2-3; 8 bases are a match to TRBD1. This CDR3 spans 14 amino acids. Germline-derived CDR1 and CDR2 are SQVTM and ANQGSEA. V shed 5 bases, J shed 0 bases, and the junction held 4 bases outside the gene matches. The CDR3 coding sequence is TGCAGCGTTCGGACAGGGTCTAGCACAGATACGCAGTATTTT. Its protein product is CSVRTGSSTDTQYF.

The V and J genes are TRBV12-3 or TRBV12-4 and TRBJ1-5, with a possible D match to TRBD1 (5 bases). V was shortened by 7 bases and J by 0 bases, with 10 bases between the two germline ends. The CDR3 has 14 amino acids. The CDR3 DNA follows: TGTGCCAGCACCGCGGGGACTAGCAATCAGCCCCAGCATTTT. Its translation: CASTAGTSNQPQHF.

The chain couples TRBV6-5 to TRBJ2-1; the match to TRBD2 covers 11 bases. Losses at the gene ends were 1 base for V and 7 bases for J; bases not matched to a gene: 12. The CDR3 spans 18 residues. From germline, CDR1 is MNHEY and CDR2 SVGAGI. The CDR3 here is CASSYWGPTSGSRNEQFF. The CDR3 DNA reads TGTGCCAGCAGTTACTGGGGCCCAACTAGCGGGAGTCGTAATGAGCAGTTCTTC.

The CDR3 is CASSESLAAGELFF. CDR3 DNA sequence: TGTGCCAGCAGTGAAAGTCTAGCGGCAGGGGAGCTGTTTTTT. The chain employs TRBV6-1 and TRBJ2-2, with 7 bases aligning to TRBD2. Germline assignment: CDR1 MNHNS and CDR2 SASEGT. Unmatched junction bases numbered 5, after V lost 2 bases and J lost 8 bases. There are 14 residues in the CDR3.

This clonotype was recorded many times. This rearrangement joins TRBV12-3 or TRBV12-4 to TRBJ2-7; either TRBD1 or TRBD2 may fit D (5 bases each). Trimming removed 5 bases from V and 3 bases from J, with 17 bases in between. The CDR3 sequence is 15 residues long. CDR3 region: CASSRSGAIHYEQYF. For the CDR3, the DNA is TGTGCCAGCAGTAGATCCGGGGCCATACACTACGAGCAGTACTTC.

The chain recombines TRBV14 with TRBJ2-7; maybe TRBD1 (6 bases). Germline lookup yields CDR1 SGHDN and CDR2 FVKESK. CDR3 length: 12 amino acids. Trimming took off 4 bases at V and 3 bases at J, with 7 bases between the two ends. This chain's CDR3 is CASSPRGYEQYF. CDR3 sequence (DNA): TGTGCCAGCAGCCCCAGGGGCTACGAGCAGTACTTC.

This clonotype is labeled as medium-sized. The CDR3 sequence is CASSFGRTGETQYF. In nucleotides, the CDR3 is TGTGCCAGCAGCTTTGGACGGACAGGAGAGACCCAGTACTTC. V usage is TRBV11-2 and J usage is TRBJ2-5; 7 positions agree with TRBD1. V was clipped by 3 bases and J by 4 bases; unmatched bases: 5. The germline gives CDR1 SGHAT, CDR2 FQNNGV. CDR3 length: 14 amino acids.

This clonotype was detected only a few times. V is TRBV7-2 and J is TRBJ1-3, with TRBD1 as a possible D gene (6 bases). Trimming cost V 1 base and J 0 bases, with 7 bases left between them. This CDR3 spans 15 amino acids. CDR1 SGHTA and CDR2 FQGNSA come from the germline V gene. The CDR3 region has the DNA TGTGCCAGCAGCTTAGGGACAGTCTCTGGAAACACCATATATTTT. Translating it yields CASSLGTVSGNTIYF.

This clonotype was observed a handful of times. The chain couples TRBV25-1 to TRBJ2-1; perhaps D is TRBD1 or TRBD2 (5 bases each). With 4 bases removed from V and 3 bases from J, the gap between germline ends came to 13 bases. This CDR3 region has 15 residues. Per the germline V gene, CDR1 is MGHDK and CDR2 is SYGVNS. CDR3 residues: CASSAPGTIYNEQFF. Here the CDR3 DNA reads TGTGCCAGCAGTGCCCCCGGGACCATCTACAATGAGCAGTTCTTC.

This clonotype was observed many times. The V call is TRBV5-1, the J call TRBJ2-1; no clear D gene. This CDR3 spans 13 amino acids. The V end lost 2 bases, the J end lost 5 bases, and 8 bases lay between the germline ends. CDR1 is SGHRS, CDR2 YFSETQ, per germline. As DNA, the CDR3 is TGCGCCAGCAGCTTAGGGATCCACAATGAGCAGTTCTTC. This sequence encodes CASSLGIHNEQFF.

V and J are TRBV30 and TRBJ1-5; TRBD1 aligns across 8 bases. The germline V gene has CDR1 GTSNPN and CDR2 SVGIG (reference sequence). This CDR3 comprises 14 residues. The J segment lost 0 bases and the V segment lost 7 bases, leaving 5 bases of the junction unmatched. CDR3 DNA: TGTGCCTACGGGACAGGTAATAGCAATCAGCCCCAGCATTTT. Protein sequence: CAYGTGNSNQPQHF.

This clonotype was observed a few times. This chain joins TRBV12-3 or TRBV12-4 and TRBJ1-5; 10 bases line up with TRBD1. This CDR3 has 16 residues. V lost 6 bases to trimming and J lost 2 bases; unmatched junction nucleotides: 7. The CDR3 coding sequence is TGTGCCAGCAGCCGTACCGGGACAGGGGGCAATCAGCCCCAGCATTTT. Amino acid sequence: CASSRTGTGGNQPQHF.

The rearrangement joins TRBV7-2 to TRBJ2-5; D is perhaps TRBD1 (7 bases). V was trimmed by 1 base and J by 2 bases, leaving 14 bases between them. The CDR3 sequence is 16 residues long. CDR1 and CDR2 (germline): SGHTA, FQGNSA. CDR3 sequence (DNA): TGTGCCAGCAGCTTAGATGGAGGGGGCGGGCAAGAGACCCAGTACTTC. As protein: CASSLDGGGGQETQYF.

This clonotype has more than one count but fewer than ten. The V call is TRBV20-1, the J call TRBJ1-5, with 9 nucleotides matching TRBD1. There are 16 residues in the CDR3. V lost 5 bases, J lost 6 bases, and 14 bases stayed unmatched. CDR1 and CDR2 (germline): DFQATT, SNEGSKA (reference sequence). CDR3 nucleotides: TGCAGTGCTCTCCAACTCACAGGGGGCGGAGGTCAGCCCCAGCATTTT. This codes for CSALQLTGGGGQPQHF.